This T cell receptor beta chain is from a study of shared clonotypes between healthy human individuals. Findings of the study overall: Limited genetic and exposure-history diversity came from having few donors. Shared clonotypes: 4.5% to 6.5% naive CD4, around 3.4% naive CD8, 2% to 2.5% memory CD4, 0.4% memory CD8.

V was clipped by 5 bases and J by 4 bases; unmatched bases: 5. Germline-derived CDR1 and CDR2 are SGHVS and FNYEAQ. The CDR3 has 15 residues. Genomic DNA from each subset was divided evenly over several immunoSEQ plates. Generated by immunoSEQ multiplex PCR, the TCRdb table keeps only in-frame clones and is missing some. Seen here are about 1 million clones, around three quarters observed once, and the top ten hold approximately 0.5%. This clone was seen just once. Antigen: not known. The CD4+ fraction was divided into a CD45RA+ naive subset and a CD45RA-negative memory subset. The V call is TRBV7-6, the J call TRBJ2-1; 10 bases are shared with TRBD2. Material: memory CD4+ T cells from PBMCs. The subset: CD45RA-negative fraction. The sequence was obtained from a man between 18 and 35 years old in good health. Some clones in this sample may be carry-over from other donors' samples. CDR3 region: CASSRTSGGYNEQFF. For the CDR3, the DNA is TGTGCCAGCAGCCGGACTAGCGGAGGATACAATGAGCAGTTCTTC. The complete variable domain, with remaining parts taken from reference TRBV7-6 and TRBJ2-1, reads GAGVSQSPRYKVTKRGQDVALRCDPISGHVSLYWYRQALGQGPEFLTYFNYEAQQDKSGLPNDRFSAERPEGSISTLTIQRTEQRDSAMYRCASSRTSGGYNEQFFGPGTRLTVL.